This T cell receptor beta chain stems from a study of T-cell reconstitution after alpha-beta-depleted transplantation in children. Study results and caveats: A year post-transplant, T-cell counts and diversity derived mostly from newly produced T cells. About two months after transplant, alpha-beta T cells reportedly came from several hundred expanded graft clones.

TCRbeta library preparation incorporated unique molecular identifiers. TCRdb called the PCR reads again in MiXCR, with one record for every CDR3 protein. The table shows around 450,000 distinct CDR3 sequences, with approximately 41% occurring only once. As to this clonotype: What it binds is not known.

The germline V and J ends were trimmed by 0 bases and 0 bases, with 13 bases remaining between them. CDR1 is SGHRS and CDR2 is YFSETQ in the germline V gene. The CDR3 is 16 residues long. J is TRBJ2-7 and V is TRBV5-1; the D gene is possibly TRBD2 (5 bases). The receptor comes from a girl aged 2 to 10 with aplastic anemia, due to receive a stem cell transplant. The starting material was PBMCs, obtained before TCRalphabeta/CD19-depleted stem cell transplant. DNA of the CDR3: TGCGCCAGCAGCTTGGAACGGGGAGCCGCCTCCTACGAGCAGTACTTC. Encoded protein: CASSLERGAASYEQYF.